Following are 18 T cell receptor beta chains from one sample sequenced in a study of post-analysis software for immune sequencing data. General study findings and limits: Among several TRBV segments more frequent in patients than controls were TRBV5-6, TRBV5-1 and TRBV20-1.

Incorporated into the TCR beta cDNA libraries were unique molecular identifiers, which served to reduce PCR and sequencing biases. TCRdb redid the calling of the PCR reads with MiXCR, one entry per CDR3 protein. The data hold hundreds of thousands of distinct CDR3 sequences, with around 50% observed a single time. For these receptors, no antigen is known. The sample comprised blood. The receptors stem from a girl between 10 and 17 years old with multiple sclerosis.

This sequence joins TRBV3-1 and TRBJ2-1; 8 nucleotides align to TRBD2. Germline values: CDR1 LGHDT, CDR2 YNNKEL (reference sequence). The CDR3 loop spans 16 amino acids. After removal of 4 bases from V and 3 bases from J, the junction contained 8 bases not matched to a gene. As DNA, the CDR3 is TGTGCCAGCAGCCGCCTCAGCGGGGGCCTCTACAATGAGCAGTTCTTC. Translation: CASSRLSGGLYNEQFF.

This chain's CDR3 is CSGNSPTAGSTDTQYF. DNA for the CDR3: TGCAGTGGAAATTCCCCGACGGCGGGAAGCACAGATACGCAGTATTTT. The rearrangement joins TRBV20-1 to TRBJ2-3, with D possibly matching TRBD2 (6 bases). Germline V gives CDR1 DFQATT, CDR2 SNEGSKA (reference sequence). The germline V and J ends were trimmed by 7 bases and 0 bases, with 20 bases remaining between them. The length of the CDR3 is 16 residues.

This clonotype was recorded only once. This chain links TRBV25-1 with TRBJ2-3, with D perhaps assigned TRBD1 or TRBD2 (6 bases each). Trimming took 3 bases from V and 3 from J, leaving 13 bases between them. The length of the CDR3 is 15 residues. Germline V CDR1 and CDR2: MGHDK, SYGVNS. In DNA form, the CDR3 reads TGTGCCAGCAGTGAGCCGGGGGCGCCAACAGATACGCAGTATTTT. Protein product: CASSEPGAPTDTQYF.

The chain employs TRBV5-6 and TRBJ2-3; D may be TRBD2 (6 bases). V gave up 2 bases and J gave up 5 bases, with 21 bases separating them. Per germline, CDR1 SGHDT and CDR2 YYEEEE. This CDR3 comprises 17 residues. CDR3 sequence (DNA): TGTGCCAGCAGCTTTCTTGGGCGGGACCCTTGGGGAGATACGCAGTATTTT. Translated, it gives CASSFLGRDPWGDTQYF.

CDR3 sequence: CASHAGGLDEQFF. CDR3 DNA: TGTGCCAGCCACGCGGGGGGGCTGGATGAGCAGTTCTTC. The genes are TRBV6-5 and TRBJ2-1; 9 positions agree with TRBD2. The V gene's germline CDR1 is MNHEY and CDR2 SVGAGI. J gave up 8 bases and V 8 bases, and 7 bases lay outside the gene matches. The CDR3 is made up of 13 amino acids.

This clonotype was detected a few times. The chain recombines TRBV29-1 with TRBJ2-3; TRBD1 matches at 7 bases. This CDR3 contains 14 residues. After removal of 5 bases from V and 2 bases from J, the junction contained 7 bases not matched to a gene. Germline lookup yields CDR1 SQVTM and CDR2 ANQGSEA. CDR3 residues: CSVSGQRFTDTQYF. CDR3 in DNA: TGCAGCGTTTCGGGACAGCGTTTCACAGATACGCAGTATTTT.

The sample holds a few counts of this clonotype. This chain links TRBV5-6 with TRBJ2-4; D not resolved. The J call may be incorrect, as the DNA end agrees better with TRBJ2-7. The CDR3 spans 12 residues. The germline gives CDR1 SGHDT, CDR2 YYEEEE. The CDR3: CASSYLNREQYF. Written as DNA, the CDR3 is TGTGCCAGCAGCTACCTCAATCGCGAGCAGTACTTC.

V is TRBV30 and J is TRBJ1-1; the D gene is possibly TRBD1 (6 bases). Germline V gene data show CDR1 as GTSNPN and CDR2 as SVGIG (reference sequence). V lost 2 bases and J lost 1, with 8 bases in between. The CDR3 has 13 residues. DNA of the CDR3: TGTGCCTGGAGTCCGGACAGGAACACTGAAGCTTTCTTT. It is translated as CAWSPDRNTEAFF.

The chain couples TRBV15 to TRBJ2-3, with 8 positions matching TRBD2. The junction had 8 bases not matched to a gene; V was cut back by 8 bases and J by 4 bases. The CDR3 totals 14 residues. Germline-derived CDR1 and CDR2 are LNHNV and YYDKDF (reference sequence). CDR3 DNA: TGTGCCACCGCCGTTAGCGGGGCGCCAGATACGCAGTATTTT. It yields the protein CATAVSGAPDTQYF.

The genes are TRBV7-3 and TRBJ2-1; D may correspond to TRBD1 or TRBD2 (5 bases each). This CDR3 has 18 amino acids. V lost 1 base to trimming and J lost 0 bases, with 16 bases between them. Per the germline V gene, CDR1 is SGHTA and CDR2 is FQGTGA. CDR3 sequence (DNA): TGTGCCAGCAGCTTAAGGGGGACCACTGTAAGCTCCTACAATGAGCAGTTCTTC. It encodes CASSLRGTTVSSYNEQFF.

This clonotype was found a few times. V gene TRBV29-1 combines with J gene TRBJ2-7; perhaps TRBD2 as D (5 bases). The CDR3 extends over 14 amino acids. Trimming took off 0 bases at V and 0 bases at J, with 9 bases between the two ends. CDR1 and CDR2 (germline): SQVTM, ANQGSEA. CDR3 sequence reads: CSVEDSGDSYEQYF. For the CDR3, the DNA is TGCAGCGTTGAAGATTCCGGGGACTCCTACGAGCAGTACTTC.

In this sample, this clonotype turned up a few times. The DNA of the CDR3 is TGTGCCAGCAGCCCCCGGACTAGCGGGAACGGCGAGCAGTACTTC. Translated: CASSPRTSGNGEQYF. The V call is TRBV9, the J call TRBJ2-4, with 12 bases lining up with TRBD2. The J call may be in error: the DNA end matches TRBJ2-7 better. The CDR3 has 15 amino acids. The V gene's germline CDR1 is SGDLS and CDR2 YYNGEE.

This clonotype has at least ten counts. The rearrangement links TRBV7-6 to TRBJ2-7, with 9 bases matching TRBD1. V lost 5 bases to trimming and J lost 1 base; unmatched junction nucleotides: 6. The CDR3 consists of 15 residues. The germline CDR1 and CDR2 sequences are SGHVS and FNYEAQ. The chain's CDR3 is CASSPGTGPSYEQYF. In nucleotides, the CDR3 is TGTGCCAGCAGCCCCGGGACAGGGCCATCCTACGAGCAGTACTTC.

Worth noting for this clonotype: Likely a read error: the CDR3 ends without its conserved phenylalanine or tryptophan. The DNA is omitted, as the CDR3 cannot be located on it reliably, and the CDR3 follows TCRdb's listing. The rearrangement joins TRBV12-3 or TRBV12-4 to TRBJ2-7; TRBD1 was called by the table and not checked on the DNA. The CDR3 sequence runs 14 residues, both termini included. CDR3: CASSLTGASYEEYS.

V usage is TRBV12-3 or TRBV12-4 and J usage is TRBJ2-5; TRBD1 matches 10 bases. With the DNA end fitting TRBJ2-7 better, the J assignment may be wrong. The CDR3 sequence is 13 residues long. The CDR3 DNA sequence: TGTGCCAGCAGACCGGGACAGGGGCGCGAGCAGTACTTC. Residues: CASRPGQGREQYF.

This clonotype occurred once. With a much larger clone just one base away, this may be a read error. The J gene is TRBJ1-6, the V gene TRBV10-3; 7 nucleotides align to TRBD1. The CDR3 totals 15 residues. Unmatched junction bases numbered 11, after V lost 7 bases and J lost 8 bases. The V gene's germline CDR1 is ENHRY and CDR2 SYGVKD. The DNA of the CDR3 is TGTGCCATCAACCAGACAGGGAGAAATGATTCACCCCTCCACTTT. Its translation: CAINQTGRNDSPLHF.

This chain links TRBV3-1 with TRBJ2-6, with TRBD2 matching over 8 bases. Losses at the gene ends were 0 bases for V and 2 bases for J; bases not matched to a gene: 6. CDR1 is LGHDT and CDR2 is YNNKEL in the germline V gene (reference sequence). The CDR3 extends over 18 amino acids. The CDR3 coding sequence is TGTGCCAGCAGCCAAGAAGGGACTAGTAAAACTGGGGCCAACGTCCTGACTTTC. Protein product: CASSQEGTSKTGANVLTF.

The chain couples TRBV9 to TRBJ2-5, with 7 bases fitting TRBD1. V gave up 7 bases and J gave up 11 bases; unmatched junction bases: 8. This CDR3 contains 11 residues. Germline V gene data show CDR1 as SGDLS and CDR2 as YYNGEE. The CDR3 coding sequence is TGTGCCAGCGCGACAGGGAGAGAGCAGTACTTC. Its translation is CASATGREQYF.